The source of this TCR beta chain is a study of T cell repertoires in cytomegalovirus infection (dated by TCRdb to between 2018 and 2020). In the study overall: Recently identified HLA-C-restricted CMV epitopes, whose presentation resists viral immunomodulation, were targeted by peptide stimulations together with well-studied HLA-B-restricted epitopes. The HLA type of each donor mattered for the analysis, because public TCR beta signatures pointed to carriage of CMV infection along with the matching HLA type. Study-wide conclusions, independent of this receptor: Cumulative frequency of public TCR beta family members discriminated carriers of CMV infection plus the relevant HLA type in this cohort and an independent approximately 360-donor cohort. The ex vivo response was dominated by HLA-C-restricted CMV-specific TCR beta clonotypes, which also provided the single most frequent clonotype in two of eight donors.

The junction shows trimming of 4 bases on V and 0 bases on J, plus 7 bases between the germline ends. From a lookup of the germline V gene, CDR1 and CDR2 are SGHRS and YFSETQ. CDR3 length: 14 amino acids, cysteine to phenylalanine. The retained sequence is limited to the CDR3, 42 bases, with the frame set at the first base. The sample's treatment or condition label, in plain terms: in vitro stimulation with specific CMV peptide epitopes to enrich CMV-specific T cells. Sequencing relied on an Illumina HiSeq 1500. TCRdb's own reprocessing of the public reads used fastp at Q25 and MiXCR and kept productive beta chains. Identical CDR3 proteins give one entry, which carries the most common genes and DNA. Here the sample has approximately 350,000 distinct CDR3 sequences; nearly 35% occur a single time. The leading ten clones occupy 13% of the sample. This clonotype was observed a handful of times. Its specific antigen is unknown. No quality values exist for individual bases; no much larger clone is one base distant.

The V gene is TRBV5-1 and the J gene is TRBJ2-2, and perhaps TRBD1 as D gene, on 5 matching bases. This TCR was recovered from a human donor in good health (CMV status not recorded). Some clones in this sample may be carry-over from other donors' samples. Sequenced here: cultured PBMCs, sampled from culture after CMV antigen stimulation. The sequenced DNA is TGCGCCAGCAGCCCGACAGCGAACACCGGGGAGCTGTTTTTT. This gives the protein CASSPTANTGELFF.